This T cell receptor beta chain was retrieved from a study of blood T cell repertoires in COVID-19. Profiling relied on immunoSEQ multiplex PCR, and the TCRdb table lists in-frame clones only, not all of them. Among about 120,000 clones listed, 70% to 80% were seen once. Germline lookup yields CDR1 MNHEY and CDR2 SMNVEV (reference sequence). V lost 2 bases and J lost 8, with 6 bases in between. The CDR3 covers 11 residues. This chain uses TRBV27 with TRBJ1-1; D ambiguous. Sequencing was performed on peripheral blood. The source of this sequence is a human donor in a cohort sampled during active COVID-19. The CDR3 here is CASSLGREAFF. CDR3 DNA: TGTGCCAGCAGTTTAGGCAGGGAAGCTTTCTTT.